Below, 10 T cell receptor beta chains from the same sample are listed, as sequenced in a study of a mutant IDH1 vaccine in newly diagnosed glioma. Produced via immunoSEQ multiplex PCR; TCRdb's table is partial and in-frame only. The sample contains 95,000 to 120,000 clones, 90% of which appear only once. Stated time point: week 11, during vaccination. Each vaccine dose was 300 ug of mutant IDH1 20-mer peptide, with topical imiquimod. The antigens for these receptors are not known. The input for sequencing was PBMCs, taken from a glioma patient whose treatment included an IDH1 peptide vaccine. These receptors originate from a woman aged 50 to 60 with glioma.

In DNA, the CDR3 is TGCGCCAGCAGCGACGTAGCCGGCGGGGAGCTGTTTTTT. This gives the protein CASSDVAGGELFF. The chain employs TRBV5-1 and TRBJ2-2; D not certain. CDR3 length: 13 residues. The germline CDR1 and CDR2 sequences are SGHRS and YFSETQ. V shed 4 bases and J shed 7 bases, with 11 bases lying between them.

The rearrangement joins TRBV7-2 to TRBJ1-2; D might be TRBD1 (6 bases). The CDR3 is 14 residues long. V shed 6 bases and J shed 2 bases, with 13 bases lying between them. Germline values: CDR1 SGHTA, CDR2 FQGNSA. CDR3 sequence: CASRPRGPNYGYTF. DNA for the CDR3: TGTGCCAGCAGACCGCGGGGGCCGAACTATGGCTACACCTTC.

The rearrangement joins TRBV4-1 to TRBJ2-3; D might be TRBD1 (5 bases). Deletions cut 1 base from V and 2 bases from J, with 13 bases between. CDR3 length equals 16 residues. In germline, CDR1 is MGHRA, CDR2 YSYEKL. For the CDR3, the DNA is TGCGCCAGCAGCCAAGGGGGCAGGGTGTTCACAGATACGCAGTATTTT. Amino acids: CASSQGGRVFTDTQYF.

The chain employs TRBV7-3 and TRBJ1-2; 9 nucleotides agree with TRBD1. The V gene's germline CDR1 is SGHTA and CDR2 FQGTGA. The CDR3 totals 13 residues. V was pared by 5 bases and J by 6 bases, with 4 bases of the junction left unmatched. The CDR3 DNA reads TGTGCCAGCAGCGACGGGACAGGGAATGGCTACACCTTC. It translates to CASSDGTGNGYTF.

The V and J genes are TRBV5-5 and TRBJ1-1; 7 nucleotides align to TRBD1. V shed 4 bases and J 6 bases; nucleotides not matched to a gene: 9. The CDR3 covers 14 residues. Germline-derived CDR1 and CDR2 are SGHKS and YYEKEE (reference sequence). The CDR3 nucleotides are TGTGCCAGCAGCCCCCGACAGGGAGGGGCTGAAGCTTTCTTT. Translation: CASSPRQGGAEAFF. Filled out from reference TRBV5-5 and TRBJ1-1, the complete variable domain reads DAGVTQSPTHLIKTRGQQVTLRCSPISGHKSVSWYQQVLGQGPQFIFQYYEKEERGRGNFPDRFSARQFPNYSSELNVNALLLGDSALYLCASSPRQGGAEAFFGQGTRLTVV.

The CDR3 reads CASSFKGLETQYF. CDR3 nucleotides: TGTGCCAGCAGCTTTAAAGGGTTAGAGACCCAGTACTTC. The chain employs TRBV5-4 and TRBJ2-5, with D unresolved. From germline, CDR1 is SGHNT and CDR2 YYREEE (reference sequence). The ends were cut back, 2 bases at V and 4 bases at J, with 9 bases in the middle. CDR3 length equals 13 residues. Filled out from reference TRBV5-4 and TRBJ2-5, the complete variable domain reads ETGVTQSPTHLIKTRGQQVTLRCSSQSGHNTVSWYQQALGQGPQFIFQYYREEENGRGNFPPRFSGLQFPNYSSELNVNALELDDSALYLCASSFKGLETQYFGPGTRLLVL.

The chain uses TRBV5-4 and TRBJ2-3; no clear D gene. The CDR3 loop spans 16 amino acids. The ends were cut back, 0 bases at V and 0 bases at J, with 11 bases in the middle. Looked up from germline, CDR1 is SGHNT and CDR2 is YYREEE (reference sequence). The CDR3 sequence: CASSLVEGLSTDTQYF. In nucleotides, the CDR3 is TGTGCCAGCAGCTTGGTGGAAGGGCTTAGCACAGATACGCAGTATTTT.

This clone has just one count. The chain carries TRBV2 and TRBJ1-4; D ambiguous. CDR3 size: 12 residues. V lost 8 bases and J 8 bases, leaving 12 bases between the germline ends. Germline CDR1 and CDR2: SNHLY and FYNNEI. DNA of the CDR3: TGTGCCAGCCCCCCCCCTGGGGAAAAACTGTTTTTT. It encodes CASPPPGEKLFF.

In DNA, the CDR3 is TGTGCCAGCAGCTTCCGGGACAGGGTTTACGAAAAACTGTTTTTT. Translating it yields CASSFRDRVYEKLFF. V and J are TRBV11-2 and TRBJ1-4, with 9 bases fitting TRBD1. Looked up from germline, CDR1 is SGHAT and CDR2 is FQNNGV. This CDR3 is 15 amino acids long. Losses at the gene ends were 3 bases for V and 8 bases for J; bases not matched to a gene: 7.

This chain links TRBV5-4 with TRBJ2-7; 10 nucleotides line up with TRBD2. The germline V gene encodes CDR1 SGHNT and CDR2 YYREEE (reference sequence). Germline trimming cut 4 bases from V and 7 bases from J; bases unmatched to any gene: 11. This CDR3 has 15 residues. CDR3 coding DNA: TGTGCCAGCAGCCCCGGGACTAGCGATTCGTGGGAGCAGTACTTC. It encodes CASSPGTSDSWEQYF.